This T cell receptor (beta chain) was profiled in a study of monozygotic twins with inflammatory bowel disease. The CDR3 consists of 16 residues. Per the germline V gene, CDR1 is SGHAT and CDR2 is FQNNGV. Template-switch reactions added UMIs with a 6-nucleotide sample barcode. TCRdb reprocessed the 5' RACE reads and keeps a single row for each CDR3 protein, giving no DNA. The sample has about 350,000 distinct CDR3 sequences; the top ten hold around 2%. The TCR originated in a human donor with ulcerative colitis or Crohn's disease, or a healthy co-twin of an affected twin (not recorded which). The chain links TRBV11-2 to TRBJ1-2; the D call of TRBD1 rests on TCRdb alone, since no DNA is present to check it. The sample was blood. The CDR3 protein is CASSSGLDGAGMGYTF. The variable domain in full, with the rest retrieved from reference TRBV11-2 and TRBJ1-2, is EAGVAQSPRYKIIEKRQSVAFWCNPISGHATLYWYQQILGQGPKLLIQFQNNGVVDDSQLPKDRFSAERLKGVDSTLKIQPAKLEDSAVYLCASSSGLDGAGMGYTFGSGTRLTVV.